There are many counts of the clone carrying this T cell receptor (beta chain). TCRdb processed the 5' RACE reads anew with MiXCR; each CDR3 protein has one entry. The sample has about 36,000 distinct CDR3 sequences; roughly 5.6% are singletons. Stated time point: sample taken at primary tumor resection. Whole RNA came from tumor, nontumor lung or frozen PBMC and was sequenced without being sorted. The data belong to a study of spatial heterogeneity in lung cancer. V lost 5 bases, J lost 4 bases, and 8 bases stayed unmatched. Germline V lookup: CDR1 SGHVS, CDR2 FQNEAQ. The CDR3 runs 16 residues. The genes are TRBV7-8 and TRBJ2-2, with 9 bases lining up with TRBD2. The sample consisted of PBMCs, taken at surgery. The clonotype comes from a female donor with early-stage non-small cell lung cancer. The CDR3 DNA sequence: TGTGCCAGCAGCCCCTGGGGCGGGAGGGCCACCGGGGAGCTGTTTTTT. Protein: CASSPWGGRATGELFF. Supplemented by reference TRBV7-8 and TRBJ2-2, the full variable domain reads GAGVSQSPRYKVAKRGQDVALRCDPISGHVSLFWYQQALGQGPEFLTYFQNEAQLDKSGLPSDRFFAERPEGSVSTLKIQRTQQEDSAVYLCASSPWGGRATGELFFGEGSRLTVL.